This T cell receptor (beta chain) was recorded in a study of vaccination effects on CD4 cells after COVID-19. Repertoires were generated with immunoSEQ multiplex PCR, while TCRdb's copy carries only in-frame clones and drops some. The sample shows 30,000 to 35,000 clones, approximately 72% of them seen only once. Germline assignment: CDR1 ENHRY and CDR2 SYGVKD. The V and J ends lost 4 bases and 1 base respectively, with 9 bases between them. The CDR3 sequence is 14 residues long. The culture ran for nine to eleven days, and then CD4+ T cells were isolated. Convalescent patients had PCR-confirmed SARS-CoV-2 infection between March and December 2020. Participants were given two doses of BNT162b2 or mRNA-1273 vaccine. A remark on this clone: Its antigen is still unknown.

This rearrangement joins TRBV10-3 to TRBJ2-3; TRBD2 might be the D (6 bases). This clonotype originated in a human donor who had a prior SARS-CoV-2 infection. The material sequenced was CD4+ T cells from PBMCs cultured without peptide, taken after COVID-19 vaccination. CDR3 amino acids: CAISVSGGTDTQYF. DNA for the CDR3: TGTGCCATCAGTGTCTCGGGGGGCACAGATACGCAGTATTTT.